A selection of T cell receptor beta chains follows, all from one sample in a study of T cells expressing NK-cell markers. Using the 5' RACE reads, TCRdb records one entry per CDR3 protein without DNA. The table for this sample gives about 460,000 distinct CDR3 sequences. The sequencing sample was made of blood T cells: a sorted CD56 or NKG2C T cell subset, CD4+ or CD8+ T cells, or bulk PBMC T cells (not recorded which). These receptors were taken from a woman aged 45-59 years in good health. Both conserved end residues are part of each CDR3. Each record gives: V gene, J gene, CDR3 protein.

TRBV3-1	TRBJ2-1	CASSTATTEQFF
TRBV7-2	TRBJ1-2	CASSLSDRDGGYTF
TRBV29-1	TRBJ1-4	CSVEEVKGGDEKLFF
TRBV12-3/TRBV12-4	TRBJ1-5	CASSPTANNQPQHF
TRBV7-6	TRBJ2-3	CASTGLRRDTQYF
TRBV28	TRBJ2-5	CASTLRGLIQETQYF
TRBV5-1	TRBJ2-5	CASSFDTGDVETQYF
TRBV2	TRBJ2-3	CASSLAGEKDTQYF
TRBV5-6	TRBJ1-2	CASSRQVEGSNYGYTF
TRBV24-1	TRBJ1-1	CAVRRSTNTEAFF
TRBV20-1	TRBJ2-1	CSATWGTGDYNEQFF
TRBV19	TRBJ2-7	CASSIVAGALAGVEQYF
TRBV5-6	TRBJ2-2	CASSLPQGWELFF
TRBV24-1	TRBJ1-5	CATAGFSNQPQHF
TRBV4-2	TRBJ2-2	CASSQEGLAGRHTGELFF
TRBV19	TRBJ2-7	CASSPRAGTGSYEQYF
TRBV20-1	TRBJ1-1	CSASLRGDTEAFF
TRBV6-1	TRBJ1-2	CASSRDREAYGYTF
TRBV2	TRBJ2-7	CASRSGTSDSYEQYF
TRBV7-8	TRBJ2-3	CASSFSSGRVDTQYF
TRBV30	TRBJ1-2	CAWTGGGGYTF
TRBV20-1	TRBJ2-5	CSASPLDSPFAETQYF
TRBV6-2/TRBV6-3	TRBJ2-2	CASSYSGLVSTGELFF
TRBV6-6	TRBJ2-7	CASNDRKTGSHEQYF
TRBV19	TRBJ2-1	CASTARRNEQFF
TRBV20-1	TRBJ2-1	CSAMSGRREQFF
TRBV20-1	TRBJ2-3	CSARDRLAGRTDTQYF
TRBV2	TRBJ1-3	CASNSNQGKAGNTIYF
TRBV6-1	TRBJ1-2	CASSDPRTAGSSYTF
TRBV29-1	TRBJ2-7	CSVTAKSYEQYF
TRBV20-1	TRBJ2-3	CSAAKNIPSTDTQYF
TRBV4-1	TRBJ2-3	CASSPVPKGAPGEQYF
TRBV15	TRBJ2-1	CATSRDLGGSEQFF
TRBV29-1	TRBJ2-7	CSVVSRNEQYF
TRBV6-2/TRBV6-3	TRBJ1-5	CASSWQGPGTQPQHF
TRBV11-3	TRBJ2-1	CASSSTGTGVGEQFF
TRBV15	TRBJ1-6	CATSPGGEPPLHF
TRBV2	TRBJ2-5	CASRAGVPETQYF
TRBV7-9	TRBJ1-2	CASSLNAGQGYGYTF
TRBV18	TRBJ1-1	CASSPPTGPNTEAFF
TRBV6-1	TRBJ2-5	CASSDQAGWTQYF
TRBV25-1	TRBJ1-2	CASRTNRGYGYTF
TRBV3-1	TRBJ1-4	CASRLGAGGEKLFF
TRBV24-1	TRBJ2-3	CATSGGQGSLGTDTQYF
TRBV20-1	TRBJ1-2	CSAGTGEANYGYTF
TRBV6-5	TRBJ2-5	CASSRLAGSSETQYF
TRBV24-1	TRBJ2-1	CATSDSSGISIYNEQFF
TRBV27	TRBJ2-1	CASRAGGRYNEQFF
TRBV5-6	TRBJ2-5	CASSALGSLGGKETQYF
TRBV5-1	TRBJ2-7	CASRWEGADEQYF
TRBV3-1	TRBJ2-2	CASSQNQPGTSGTGELFF
TRBV6-1	TRBJ1-1	CASSEANFGTDEAFF
TRBV5-6	TRBJ2-7	CASSLFIASYEQYF
TRBV7-2	TRBJ2-1	CASRPPSYNEQFF
TRBV7-9	TRBJ1-6	CASSLTDGNSPLHF
TRBV12-5	TRBJ2-1	CASGLGDWVNEQFF
TRBV27	TRBJ2-1	CASSLSTSGYGEQFF